The clone carrying this T cell receptor beta chain appeared many times. TCR beta VDJ and CDR3 were profiled, and genomic DNA was the template. In TCRdb, the reads were re-called with MiXCR into one record per CDR3 protein. Of approximately 98,000 distinct CDR3 sequences detected, roughly 50% appear once; the ten largest clones hold under 35%. This specimen belongs to a study of CD8+CD57+ T cells in acquired aplastic anemia. Study background: Quantities of DNA derived from sorted CD4+ and CD8+ cells averaged about 3.2 ug.

This CDR3 comprises 15 residues. Trimming cost V 4 bases and J 4 bases; bases outside gene matches: 8. Looked up from germline, CDR1 is MGHRA and CDR2 is YSYEKL. The chain carries TRBV4-1 and TRBJ1-1, with TRBD1 matching over 8 bases. This clonotype was obtained from a human donor in good health, serving as a control. Sequencing was done on a sample of sorted CD4+, CD8+, or CD8+CD57+ T cells (not recorded which) from PBMCs. CDR3 sequence reads: CASSPTDRGGTEAFF. In nucleotides, the CDR3 is TGCGCCAGCAGCCCTACCGACAGGGGTGGCACTGAAGCTTTCTTT.